The 22 T cell receptor beta chains below come from one sample, sequenced in a study of shared clonotypes between healthy human individuals. Sequencing was performed with immunoSEQ multiplex PCR; in TCRdb, only in-frame clones are kept and a portion is missing. The sample gives nearly 500,000 clones, over 60% of which show up once; over 10% is in the top ten. The sample comprised PBMCs. The receptor source for this set is a woman between 35 and 50 years old in good health. Some clones in this sample may be carry-over from other donors' samples.

This sequence joins TRBV11-3 and TRBJ1-2, with TRBD1 identical over 7 bases. This CDR3 is 18 amino acids long. V shed 3 bases and J 0 bases; nucleotides not matched to a gene: 13. Germline assignment: CDR1 SGHNT and CDR2 YENEEA. In DNA form, the CDR3 reads TGTGCCAGCAGCTTTACATTCCGGGACAGACTCCCTAACTATGGCTACACCTTC. Protein: CASSFTFRDRLPNYGYTF.

This clone came up once. The chain links TRBV10-3 to TRBJ1-1; D is perhaps TRBD1 (6 bases). Trimming took off 5 bases at V and 6 bases at J, with 16 bases between the two ends. The CDR3 runs to 14 residues. Germline V gives CDR1 ENHRY, CDR2 SYGVKD. The CDR3 nucleotides are TGTGCCATCAGTAGAGGGGGGGAAGAATCTGAAGCTTTCTTT. It codes for CAISRGGEESEAFF.

V is TRBV18 and J is TRBJ1-1, with 9 bases fitting TRBD1. There are 14 residues in the CDR3. Germline-derived CDR1 and CDR2 are KGHSH and LQKENI. The J segment lost 6 bases and the V segment lost 4 bases, leaving 6 bases of the junction unmatched. The CDR3 sequence: CASSLRDRASEAFF. CDR3 sequence (DNA): TGTGCCAGCTCACTACGGGACAGGGCGTCTGAAGCTTTCTTT.

The genes are TRBV18 and TRBJ2-6; 9 bases match TRBD1. There are 19 residues in the CDR3. CDR1 KGHSH and CDR2 LQKENI come from the germline V gene. Trimming cost V 3 bases and J 0 bases; bases outside gene matches: 9. In DNA, the CDR3 is TGTGCCAGCTCACCGTCCCCGGGACAGGGTCTCTCTGGGGCCAACGTCCTGACTTTC. Protein sequence: CASSPSPGQGLSGANVLTF.

V usage is TRBV29-1 and J usage is TRBJ2-4; 12 nucleotides match TRBD1. There are 16 residues in the CDR3. V lost 1 base, J lost 7 bases, and 8 bases stayed unmatched. Per the germline V gene, CDR1 is SQVTM and CDR2 is ANQGSEA. In DNA, the CDR3 is TGCAGCGTTGAAGGTCGGGGACAGGGGGCCGGGAACATTCAGTACTTC. It codes for CSVEGRGQGAGNIQYF.

Concerning this clone: The same CDR3 is also encoded by other DNA sequences in this sample. This CDR3 reads CASSPGRQETQYF. CDR3 nucleotides: TGTGCCAGCTCACCGGGCCGACAAGAGACCCAGTACTTC. The rearrangement uses TRBV18 and TRBJ2-5, with unresolved D. The CDR3 extends over 13 amino acids. The germline V gene has CDR1 KGHSH and CDR2 LQKENI. V lost 3 bases and J lost 2, with 7 bases in between.

This chain joins TRBV13 and TRBJ1-2, with D unresolved. V dropped 3 bases and J dropped 4 bases, with 12 bases sitting between them. This CDR3 region has 14 residues. Germline CDR1 and CDR2: PRHDT and FYEKMQ (reference sequence). The CDR3 spells CASSFRQYSYGYTF. CDR3 DNA sequence: TGTGCCAGCAGCTTTCGGCAGTACAGCTATGGCTACACCTTC.

V usage is TRBV4-2 and J usage is TRBJ2-1, with no clear D. This CDR3 contains 14 residues. Trimming shortened V by 1 base and J by 4 bases, and 8 bases separated the two germline ends. Germline CDR1 and CDR2: LGHNA and YNFKEQ. CDR3 residues: CASSQVFQYNEQFF. The CDR3 DNA sequence: TGTGCCAGCAGCCAAGTGTTCCAATACAATGAGCAGTTCTTC.

The sample holds a few counts of this clone. The CDR3 protein is CASSLEGAIGTGELFF. The CDR3 nucleotides are TGCGCCAGCAGCTTGGAGGGGGCTATCGGCACCGGGGAGCTGTTTTTT. J is TRBJ2-2 and V is TRBV5-1, with 7 bases matching TRBD1. Trimming removed 0 bases from V and 4 bases from J; junction bases left unmatched: 6. CDR1 is SGHRS and CDR2 is YFSETQ in the germline V gene. The CDR3 extends over 16 amino acids.

This clone was detected a few times. V usage is TRBV7-3 and J usage is TRBJ1-1; no definite D call. The germline gives CDR1 SGHTA, CDR2 FQGTGA. The V gene lost 2 bases and the J gene lost 7 bases, with 11 bases spanning the gap. The CDR3 runs to 13 residues. This CDR3 is CASSLGQANEAFF. CDR3 bases: TGTGCCAGCAGCTTAGGGCAGGCAAATGAAGCTTTCTTT.

This chain joins TRBV15 and TRBJ1-4, with 9 positions matching TRBD1. Per the germline V gene, CDR1 is LNHNV and CDR2 is YYDKDF (reference sequence). CDR3 length equals 16 residues. V shed 2 bases and J 5 bases; nucleotides not matched to a gene: 6. The CDR3 region has the DNA TGTGCCACCAGCAGAAAAACCGGGACAGGGAATGAAAAACTGTTTTTT. Translation: CATSRKTGTGNEKLFF.

The chain combines TRBV10-3 with TRBJ2-7; 9 bases agree with TRBD1. Trimming at V came to 4 bases and at J to 2 bases, leaving 6 bases not matched to a gene. This CDR3 contains 15 residues. The germline V gene encodes CDR1 ENHRY and CDR2 SYGVKD. As DNA, the CDR3 is TGTGCCATCAGTGGGGGACAGGGATTTACCTACGAGCAGTACTTC. It specifies CAISGGQGFTYEQYF.

The rearrangement uses TRBV30 and TRBJ1-3; weak D call: TRBD1 (5 bases). The germline gives CDR1 GTSNPN, CDR2 SVGIG (reference sequence). This CDR3 is 14 amino acids long. With 2 bases removed from V and 3 bases from J, the gap between germline ends came to 11 bases. CDR3 residues: CAWSPTGRGNTIYF. In DNA form, the CDR3 reads TGTGCCTGGAGTCCAACAGGTCGTGGAAACACCATATATTTT.

The rearrangement joins TRBV27 to TRBJ2-7, with D perhaps TRBD2 (6 bases). Germline loops: CDR1 MNHEY, CDR2 SMNVEV (reference sequence). V lost 5 bases and J 2 bases, leaving 10 bases between the germline ends. This CDR3 has 13 residues. The CDR3 here is CASSLSGPYEQYF. CDR3 DNA sequence: TGTGCCAGCAGTCTTAGCGGTCCCTACGAGCAGTACTTC.

This clone was recorded a few times. The chain uses TRBV19 and TRBJ1-5, with D unresolved. V lost 7 bases, J lost 0 bases, and 13 bases lay in between. From germline, CDR1 is LNHDA and CDR2 SQIVND (reference sequence). The CDR3 length is 15 residues. This CDR3 is CASMTAAASNQPQHF. CDR3 sequence (DNA): TGTGCCAGTATGACTGCGGCAGCTAGCAATCAGCCCCAGCATTTT.

The chain links TRBV10-3 to TRBJ2-1; D not certain. The CDR3 has 13 residues. Germline V lookup: CDR1 ENHRY, CDR2 SYGVKD. Trimming pared 3 bases from V and 5 bases from J, leaving 8 bases between. In nucleotides, the CDR3 is TGTGCCATCAGTGACCGACCGGACAATGAGCAGTTCTTC. Translation gives CAISDRPDNEQFF.

As regards this clone: The sample contains more than one DNA sequence encoding this CDR3. The J gene is TRBJ2-7, the V gene TRBV11-1; TRBD2 agrees at 7 bases. Trimming at V came to 6 bases and at J to 4 bases, leaving 6 bases not matched to a gene. Germline lookup yields CDR1 SGHAT and CDR2 FQDESV (reference sequence). CDR3 length: 13 residues. This CDR3 is CASSSGTTYEQYF. The DNA of the CDR3 is TGTGCCAGCAGTTCCGGGACTACTTACGAGCAGTACTTC.

V and J are TRBV11-2 and TRBJ1-2, with D hard to call. The CDR3 is 15 residues long. Germline V lookup: CDR1 SGHAT, CDR2 FQNNGV. Between the trimmed V and J ends, which lost 1 base and 0 bases, there was a span of 9 bases. CDR3 nucleotide sequence: TGTGCCAGCAGCTTAGTGGGCCCGGCTAACTATGGCTACACCTTC. Protein: CASSLVGPANYGYTF.

This clone was recorded many times. The rearrangement joins TRBV15 to TRBJ2-5; D is uncertain. With 1 base removed from V and 1 base from J, the gap between germline ends came to 7 bases. This CDR3 region has 14 residues. Germline V gives CDR1 LNHNV, CDR2 YYDKDF (reference sequence). In nucleotides, the CDR3 is TGTGCCACCAGCAGAGGACAAACCCAAGAGACCCAGTACTTC. This gives the protein CATSRGQTQETQYF. Based on the CDR3 plus reference TRBV15 and TRBJ2-5, the full variable domain is DAMVIQNPRYQVTQFGKPVTLSCSQTLNHNVMYWYQQKSSQAPKLLFHYYDKDFNNEADTPDNFQSRRPNTSFCFLDIRSPGLGDTAMYLCATSRGQTQETQYFGPGTRLLVL.

V usage is TRBV5-1 and J usage is TRBJ2-2; 8 bases match TRBD1. V dropped 0 bases and J dropped 6; count of bases not matched to a gene: 4. Germline values: CDR1 SGHRS, CDR2 YFSETQ. This CDR3 comprises 15 residues. The CDR3 spells CASSLATGASGELFF. For the CDR3, the DNA is TGCGCCAGCAGCTTGGCGACAGGGGCTTCCGGGGAGCTGTTTTTT.

V and J are TRBV7-2 and TRBJ1-2, with 8 bases that match TRBD1. Germline V gene data show CDR1 as SGHTA and CDR2 as FQGNSA. The CDR3 covers 15 residues. V dropped 1 base and J dropped 5; count of bases not matched to a gene: 6. CDR3 nucleotide sequence: TGTGCCAGCAGCTTAGTCCCGGGACAGGAGTATGGCTACACCTTC. Translation gives CASSLVPGQEYGYTF.

The chain joins TRBV11-2 to TRBJ1-2; no clear D. Germline CDR1 reads SGHAT; CDR2 reads FQNNGV. There are 14 residues in the CDR3. V lost 6 bases to trimming and J lost 0 bases, with 11 bases between them. The CDR3 DNA is TGTGCCAGCAGTCGGGGTCTTACTAACTATGGCTACACCTTC. Amino acids: CASSRGLTNYGYTF.